Listed below are T cell receptor beta chains from one sample, sequenced in a study of blood T cell repertoires in COVID-19. Here immunoSEQ multiplex PCR was the method, and the copy in TCRdb shows in-frame clones only, minus some. The repertoire holds approximately 230,000 clones, with 70% to 85% as singletons. The sequencing sample was made of PBMCs or T cells enriched from blood (not recorded which). These receptors came from a man in his forties who had recovered from COVID-19. Each CDR3 is given without its conserved first and last residue.

V gene	CDR3 length	J gene	CDR3 protein
TRBV5-4	13	TRBJ2-5	ASSPRTGQQETQY
TRBV5-5	16	TRBJ1-1	ASSFRTAGFSMNTEAF
TRBV27	16	TRBJ2-7	ASSRGTSGGRSSYEQY
TRBV5-4	12	TRBJ2-1	ASSLAGAYNEQF
TRBV5-1	12	TRBJ1-5	ASSLAGGNQPQH
TRBV6-5	12	TRBJ1-4	ASSRDRVVEKLF
TRBV7-9	13	TRBJ1-1	ASSPWDRVNTEAF
TRBV2	13	TRBJ2-2	ASSLNPANTGELF
TRBV7-9	12	TRBJ2-3	ASSSGQGEDTQY
TRBV19	13	TRBJ2-5	ASSKLAGVRETQY
TRBV7-2	12	TRBJ2-3	ASSPTYGGGTQY
TRBV6-4	12	TRBJ1-6	ASSSTGENSPLH
TRBV7-2	13	TRBJ1-6	ASSSGGQGYSPLH
TRBV2	12	TRBJ1-4	ASSADGGREKLF
TRBV3-1/TRBV3-2	12	TRBJ2-7	ASRQSGNTYEQY
TRBV6-2/TRBV6-3	14	TRBJ2-1	ASSSDSSIFYNEQF
TRBV19	14	TRBJ1-3	ASTDDREVTGNTIY
TRBV6-1	14	TRBJ1-5	ASSEGTGGFGQPQH
TRBV7-3	12	TRBJ2-2	ASSLEGYTGELF
TRBV27	14	TRBJ1-6	ASSLSGWTVYSPLH
TRBV6-1	11	TRBJ2-7	ASSESGASRQY
TRBV18	13	TRBJ2-3	ASSSTGSGTDTQY